Listed below are T cell receptor beta chains from one sample, sequenced in a study of CD8 T cells in ankylosing spondylitis. One entry per CDR3 protein, called by TCRdb with MiXCR from the 5' RACE reads. The table shows 200,000 to 250,000 distinct CDR3 sequences, with approximately 10% occurring only once. Sequencing input: blood, either unsorted or a sorted T cell fraction (not recorded which). The origin of the receptors is a male donor with ankylosing spondylitis or in good health (not recorded which). CDR3s leave out the opening cysteine and the closing phenylalanine or tryptophan. Fields, in order: V gene, CDR3 protein.

v_gene: TRBV20-1; CDR3aa: SAPLRGGGPYNEQF
v_gene: TRBV29-1; CDR3aa: SVARADTQY
v_gene: TRBV7-3; CDR3aa: ASSSDRSYSPLH
v_gene: TRBV9; CDR3aa: ASSPRDGQGSPLH
v_gene: TRBV15; CDR3aa: ATTKGLSTDTQY
v_gene: TRBV20-1; CDR3aa: SASHLSGGTRDTQY
v_gene: TRBV5-6; CDR3aa: ASSGDRNKSPLH
v_gene: TRBV5-1; CDR3aa: ASRNDGGPWETQY
v_gene: TRBV20-1; CDR3aa: SAIAGGAKNIQY
v_gene: TRBV29-1; CDR3aa: SVEDGGRVEQY
v_gene: TRBV28; CDR3aa: ASSSRDATQETQY
v_gene: TRBV20-1; CDR3aa: SARVPRGYRNQPQH
v_gene: TRBV20-1; CDR3aa: SAQTGNTIY
v_gene: TRBV5-1; CDR3aa: ASSLVAGGRGDTQY
v_gene: TRBV28; CDR3aa: ASSLIGTGGRETQY
v_gene: TRBV7-6; CDR3aa: ASSPSGQGNEKLF